The entry below gives a single TCR beta chain sequence along with its context. Its antigen is currently unknown. Full-length variable regions came from constant-region reverse primers plus semi-nested Nested Universal Primer A PCR. TCRdb reanalysed the 5' RACE reads using MiXCR and keeps one entry per CDR3 protein. The sample carries about 41,000 distinct CDR3 sequences, around 30% recorded once. The CDR3 totals 15 residues. Looked up from germline, CDR1 is MRHNA and CDR2 is SNTAGT. V was pared by 7 bases and J by 5 bases, with 12 bases of the junction left unmatched. Overall study findings and caveats: The TCR gene usage of tumor memory CD4+ T cells clustered together with blood and lymph node memory CD4+ cells and with lymph node naive CD4+ cells. Larger-cohort validation covered only one TCR beta V-J rearrangement.

The sequence was obtained from a female donor with breast cancer. The sequencing sample was made of memory CD4+ T cells sorted from a lymph node. Subset reported: memory CD4+ T cells, CD4+CD45RO+CD25-. This rearrangement joins TRBV6-4 to TRBJ2-7; 9 bases fit TRBD1. The CDR3 DNA is TGTGCCAGCAACTCCCCGGGACAGGGTTACCACGAGCAGTACTTC. Amino acid sequence: CASNSPGQGYHEQYF.